The present entry profiles one T cell receptor (beta chain) with its context. This entry comes from a study of blood T cell repertoires in COVID-19. Study in general: The United States, Italy and Spain were the sources of the acute and convalescent COVID-19 samples. T cells, B-cell-depleted T cells, or PBMCs provided the cDNA or gDNA that served as material.

Study processing details: Amplification with reference gene primers provided the estimates of nucleated cell counts. Only in-frame clones appear in the TCRdb table, and some are missing; sequencing was by immunoSEQ multiplex PCR. V and J calls and clone size are those listed in that table; D and trimming were worked out from the DNA. The profile shows some 400,000 clones, about 88% of them singletons. Sequencing input: peripheral blood. This receptor was identified in a human donor in a cohort sampled during active COVID-19.

CDR3 sequence (DNA): TGTGCCAGCAGAACAGGGAGGGGAGCCAAAAACATTCAGTACTTC. Amino acids: CASRTGRGAKNIQYF. V usage is TRBV6-5 and J usage is TRBJ2-4, with D perhaps matching TRBD2 (7 bases). In germline, CDR1 is MNHEY, CDR2 SVGAGI. V gave up 6 bases and J gave up 0 bases, with 12 bases separating them. The CDR3 is 15 residues long.